Below are 5 T cell receptor beta chains sequenced from a single sample in a study of control samples from healthy donors and cancer patients. The protocol was immunoSEQ multiplex PCR, while the TCRdb copy is restricted to in-frame clones and leaves out a portion. Among around 250,000 clones listed, over 70% were seen once. The sequenced sample was PBMCs. These TCRs come from a woman in her sixties or seventies with lung cancer.

The chain has TRBV28 and TRBJ2-7; TRBD2 aligns across 10 bases. CDR3 size: 17 residues. Germline V gene lookup returns CDR1 MDHEN and CDR2 SYDVKM. V was clipped by 4 bases and J by 5 bases; unmatched bases: 14. The chain's CDR3 is CASSSPSGSGRLHEQYF. The CDR3 DNA follows: TGTGCCAGCAGTTCCCCTAGCGGGAGTGGTAGGCTCCACGAGCAGTACTTC.

The CDR3 loop reads CASSFSRIEAFF. CDR3 bases: TGTGCCAGCAGTTTCAGCAGGATTGAAGCTTTCTTT. J is TRBJ1-1 and V is TRBV12-3 or TRBV12-4; no clear D. This CDR3 has 12 residues. Between the trimmed V and J ends, which lost 3 bases and 7 bases, there was a span of 9 bases.

The chain combines TRBV14 with TRBJ2-7, with D maybe TRBD2 (6 bases). The germline CDR1 and CDR2 sequences are SGHDN and FVKESK. The CDR3 covers 13 residues. Trimming took 4 bases from V and 0 from J, leaving 7 bases between them. The CDR3 protein is CASSRRDSYEQYF. DNA for the CDR3: TGTGCCAGCAGCCGGCGGGACTCCTACGAGCAGTACTTC.

The chain joins TRBV9 to TRBJ1-1; possible D gene TRBD1, 6 bases. Germline V gene data show CDR1 as SGDLS and CDR2 as YYNGEE. Trimming stripped 4 bases from V and 3 bases from J, with 19 bases between. This CDR3 spans 16 amino acids. DNA for the CDR3: TGTGCCAGCAGCAAGGAACAGGGAAGCTGGTACACTGAAGCTTTCTTT. Its protein product is CASSKEQGSWYTEAFF.

CDR3 region: CASSPRRFSNQPQHF. The CDR3 DNA reads as TGTGCCAGCTCACCAAGACGGTTTAGCAATCAGCCCCAGCATTTT. The chain uses TRBV18 and TRBJ1-5; no definite D call. Trimming left V 2 bases short and J 0 bases short, with 8 bases between. The CDR3 runs to 15 residues. Germline V gives CDR1 KGHSH, CDR2 LQKENI.